One sample yielded the 25 T cell receptor beta chains listed below, sequenced in a study of OX40 agonist ivuxolimab in advanced cancers. Data came from immunoSEQ multiplex PCR; TCRdb stores just in-frame clones and leaves some out. This table has around 97,000 clones, approximately 87% appearing once. Here the sequenced sample was CD4+ or CD8+ T cells sorted from blood, taken in a trial of the OX40 agonist ivuxolimab. The receptors originated from an adult with an advanced solid tumor such as melanoma, head and neck, liver or kidney cancer.

The chain carries TRBV4-1 and TRBJ1-4; TRBD1 matches at 7 bases. The ends lost 1 base at V and 6 bases at J; junction bases unmatched: 2. Germline assignment: CDR1 MGHRA and CDR2 YSYEKL. The CDR3 is 14 residues long. The CDR3 DNA reads as TGCGCCAGCAGCCAAGGGCAGGGGGATGAAAAACTGTTTTTT. Translated, it gives CASSQGQGDEKLFF.

This chain uses TRBV19 with TRBJ1-2; 12 bases agree with TRBD1. The CDR3 contains 16 residues. Germline values: CDR1 LNHDA, CDR2 SQIVND (reference sequence). Trimming at V came to 3 bases and at J to 2 bases, leaving 4 bases not matched to a gene. The CDR3 reads CASSMGQGAGNYGYTF. CDR3 in DNA: TGTGCCAGTAGTATGGGACAGGGGGCCGGGAACTATGGCTACACCTTC.

The gene calls are TRBV5-1 and TRBJ1-2, with 7 bases identical to TRBD1. Germline loops: CDR1 SGHRS, CDR2 YFSETQ. The CDR3 has 14 residues. V was pared by 2 bases and J by 5 bases, with 6 bases of the junction left unmatched. This CDR3 reads CASSFSTGRYGYTF. Here the CDR3 DNA reads TGCGCCAGCAGCTTTTCGACAGGGAGGTATGGCTACACCTTC.

The rearrangement joins TRBV25-1 to TRBJ1-2; 8 nucleotides agree with TRBD1. This CDR3 has 17 residues. Germline V lookup: CDR1 MGHDK, CDR2 SYGVNS. The V segment lost 3 bases and the J segment 5 bases; nucleotides outside the gene matches: 14. CDR3 loop: CASSDRTGGRRYYGYTF. For the CDR3, the DNA is TGTGCCAGCAGTGACCGTACAGGGGGTAGGAGATATTATGGCTACACCTTC.

The chain links TRBV30 to TRBJ1-2; TRBD1 agrees at 9 bases. CDR3 length: 15 amino acids. Germline values: CDR1 GTSNPN, CDR2 SVGIG (reference sequence). V shed 1 base and J 5 bases; nucleotides not matched to a gene: 8. CDR3: CAWSAKQGAGYGYTF. CDR3 sequence (DNA): TGTGCCTGGAGTGCGAAACAGGGGGCCGGTTATGGCTACACCTTC.

The chain combines TRBV2 with TRBJ1-2, with D tentatively TRBD1 (6 bases). V lost 4 bases and J lost 5, with 11 bases in between. The germline CDR1 and CDR2 sequences are SNHLY and FYNNEI. The CDR3 length is 13 residues. The CDR3 nucleotides are TGTGCCAGCAGTGGGGACACCCCTTATGGCTACACCTTC. It specifies CASSGDTPYGYTF. Together with reference TRBV2 and TRBJ1-2, the CDR3 gives the full variable domain: EPEVTQTPSHQVTQMGQEVILRCVPISNHLYFYWYRQILGQKVEFLVSFYNNEISEKSEIFDDQFSVERPDGSNFTLKIRSTKLEDSAMYFCASSGDTPYGYTFGSGTRLTVV.

The chain combines TRBV18 with TRBJ2-4; D unclear. V was shortened by 3 bases and J by 0 bases, with 9 bases between the two germline ends. Germline V gene data show CDR1 as KGHSH and CDR2 as LQKENI. CDR3 size: 15 residues. The CDR3 loop is CASSPLEPAKNIQYF. The CDR3 coding sequence is TGTGCCAGCTCACCTCTTGAACCAGCCAAAAACATTCAGTACTTC.

This chain links TRBV30 with TRBJ1-5, with a weak D call TRBD1 (5 bases). CDR3 length equals 14 residues. Germline CDR1 reads GTSNPN; CDR2 reads SVGIG (reference sequence). With 5 bases removed from V and 2 bases from J, the gap between germline ends came to 13 bases. The CDR3 nucleotides read TGTGCCTGGGGGATAGGGGTAGGCAATCAGCCCCAGCATTTT. Its protein product is CAWGIGVGNQPQHF.

The sample holds one count of this clone. The gene calls are TRBV5-1 and TRBJ1-3; D may be TRBD1 (6 bases). The CDR3 is 15 amino acids. Trimming stripped 0 bases from V and 2 bases from J, with 9 bases between. CDR1 is SGHRS, CDR2 YFSETQ, per germline. The CDR3 reads CASSLAGAAGNTIYF. The DNA of the CDR3 is TGCGCCAGCAGCTTGGCGGGGGCGGCTGGAAACACCATATATTTT.

The CDR3 protein is CASSYSVGVVEAFF. The CDR3 nucleotides are TGTGCCAGCAGTTACTCGGTGGGGGTGGTTGAAGCTTTCTTT. This sequence joins TRBV6-5 and TRBJ1-1; TRBD1 is a possible D gene (5 bases). Trimming took 0 bases from V and 7 from J, leaving 12 bases between them. The CDR3 spans 14 residues. Germline V gives CDR1 MNHEY, CDR2 SVGAGI.

V gene TRBV6-1 combines with J gene TRBJ2-7; tentatively, D is TRBD1 (6 bases). Germline CDR1 and CDR2: MNHNS and SASEGT. The CDR3 spans 12 residues. With 6 bases removed from V and 3 bases from J, the gap between germline ends came to 9 bases. The CDR3 DNA sequence: TGTGCCAGCAGCGCGGACAGCTACGAGCAGTACTTC. Protein: CASSADSYEQYF.

The chain has TRBV5-4 and TRBJ2-5; 7 nucleotides agree with TRBD1. Germline CDR1 is SGHNT and CDR2 is YYREEE (reference sequence). J lost 5 bases, V lost 2 bases, and 3 bases had no gene match. CDR3 size: 13 residues. The CDR3 region is CASSFGTVETQYF. In nucleotides, the CDR3 is TGTGCCAGCAGCTTTGGGACAGTGGAGACCCAGTACTTC.

This chain uses TRBV20-1 with TRBJ2-1; no clear D gene. The V gene's germline CDR1 is DFQATT and CDR2 SNEGSKA (reference sequence). With 6 bases removed from V and 5 bases from J, the gap between germline ends came to 5 bases. This CDR3 contains 10 residues. The CDR3 sequence is CSALDNEQFF. The CDR3 DNA is TGCAGTGCGCTTGACAATGAGCAGTTCTTC.

This sequence joins TRBV9 and TRBJ2-1, with 9 bases matching TRBD2. Germline lookup yields CDR1 SGDLS and CDR2 YYNGEE. The CDR3 extends over 16 amino acids. Trimming removed 0 bases from V and 7 bases from J; junction bases left unmatched: 8. The CDR3 DNA sequence: TGTGCCAGCAGCGTAGTATCGCGGGGGGGCCCAAATGAGCAGTTCTTC. It translates to CASSVVSRGGPNEQFF.

The V gene is TRBV7-9, the J gene TRBJ2-5, with 8 bases matching TRBD2. Germline values: CDR1 SEHNR, CDR2 FQNEAQ (reference sequence). This CDR3 contains 15 residues. J was trimmed by 1 base and V by 5 bases; bases with no gene match: 6. As DNA, the CDR3 is TGTGCCAGCAGCGTAGGGGGACTAGTCCAAGAGACCCAGTACTTC. Translated, it gives CASSVGGLVQETQYF.

The rearrangement joins TRBV18 to TRBJ1-1; D is undetermined. CDR3 length equals 13 residues. V was shortened by 4 bases and J by 3 bases, with 9 bases between the two germline ends. Germline CDR1 reads KGHSH; CDR2 reads LQKENI. The CDR3 protein is CASSRPYDTEAFF. The CDR3 DNA follows: TGTGCCAGCTCACGCCCGTACGACACTGAAGCTTTCTTT. The full variable domain, with the rest looked up from reference TRBV18 and TRBJ1-1, is NAGVMQNPRHLVRRRGQEARLRCSPMKGHSHVYWYRQLPEEGLKFMVYLQKENIIDESGMPKERFSAEFPKEGPSILRIQQVVRGDSAAYFCASSRPYDTEAFFGQGTRLTVV.

The chain is built from TRBV4-1 and TRBJ2-7, with D unclear. V lost 1 base and J lost 0, with 10 bases in between. Looked up from germline, CDR1 is MGHRA and CDR2 is YSYEKL. This CDR3 region has 15 residues. The CDR3 loop is CASSQVRKGSYEQYF. For the CDR3, the DNA is TGCGCCAGCAGCCAAGTTCGGAAGGGCTCCTACGAGCAGTACTTC.

The gene calls are TRBV6-4 and TRBJ2-2, with D possibly TRBD2 on 5 matching bases. With 6 bases removed from V and 7 bases from J, the gap between germline ends came to 15 bases. In germline, CDR1 is MRHNA, CDR2 SNTAGT. This CDR3 region has 14 residues. CDR3 bases: TGTGCCAGCAGCCCTCTAGGGAGTGGCGGGGAGCTGTTTTTT. Its translation is CASSPLGSGGELFF.

The chain has TRBV9 and TRBJ2-5; 13 bases line up with TRBD2. V was clipped by 4 bases and J by 5 bases; unmatched bases: 5. Germline CDR1 reads SGDLS; CDR2 reads YYNGEE. There are 15 residues in the CDR3. DNA of the CDR3: TGTGCCAGCAGCTCAGGACTAGCGGGAGCTGAGACCCAGTACTTC. Translated: CASSSGLAGAETQYF.

J is TRBJ2-2 and V is TRBV6-1, with a tentative D call TRBD2 (5 bases). CDR1 MNHNS and CDR2 SASEGT come from the germline V gene. The V end lost 10 bases, the J end lost 2 bases, and 17 bases lay between the germline ends. This CDR3 has 15 amino acids. CDR3 DNA: TGTGCCACCTTAGGAACCGGGAAAAACACCGGGGAGCTGTTTTTT. It is translated as CATLGTGKNTGELFF.

The rearrangement links TRBV6-5 to TRBJ1-6, with TRBD1 matching over 10 bases. The ends lost 5 bases at V and 11 bases at J; junction bases unmatched: 9. Germline V gene sequence: CDR1 MNHEY, CDR2 SVGAGI. The CDR3 is 15 residues long. The chain's CDR3 is CASSMGQGFRAPLHF. The CDR3 bases are TGTGCCAGCAGTATGGGACAGGGGTTTAGGGCACCCCTCCACTTT.

The V gene is TRBV7-8, the J gene TRBJ2-2; 8 positions match TRBD2. The CDR3 sequence is 20 residues long. The ends lost 1 base at V and 4 bases at J; junction bases unmatched: 17. Germline loops: CDR1 SGHVS, CDR2 FQNEAQ. The CDR3 sequence: CASSLGPVDSGISPTGELFF. DNA of the CDR3: TGTGCCAGCAGCTTAGGACCAGTGGATAGCGGGATAAGTCCCACCGGGGAGCTGTTTTTT.

The chain is built from TRBV18 and TRBJ1-6; D might be TRBD1 (5 bases). This CDR3 comprises 20 residues. The germline gives CDR1 KGHSH, CDR2 LQKENI. V lost 2 bases to trimming and J lost 7 bases, with 27 bases between them. CDR3 sequence: CASSPNRDFIRQFANSPLHF. For the CDR3, the DNA is TGTGCCAGCTCACCAAACCGAGATTTTATCCGACAGTTTGCAAATTCACCCCTCCACTTT.

The rearrangement joins TRBV6-5 to TRBJ1-5; D is possibly TRBD1 (5 bases). Deletions cut 5 bases from V and 6 bases from J, with 14 bases between. Germline loops: CDR1 MNHEY, CDR2 SVGAGI. The CDR3 contains 14 residues. The CDR3 DNA reads as TGTGCCAGCAGTCCCAGTGGGGGTGCTCAGCCCCAGCATTTT. The encoded protein is CASSPSGGAQPQHF.

The genes are TRBV27 and TRBJ1-4; no clear D gene. Germline V CDR1 and CDR2: MNHEY, SMNVEV (reference sequence). The V and J ends lost 4 bases and 4 bases respectively, with 7 bases between them. This CDR3 region has 13 residues. The CDR3 DNA reads as TGTGCCAGCAGTTCCCAGTTTAATGAAAAACTGTTTTTT. It is translated as CASSSQFNEKLFF.